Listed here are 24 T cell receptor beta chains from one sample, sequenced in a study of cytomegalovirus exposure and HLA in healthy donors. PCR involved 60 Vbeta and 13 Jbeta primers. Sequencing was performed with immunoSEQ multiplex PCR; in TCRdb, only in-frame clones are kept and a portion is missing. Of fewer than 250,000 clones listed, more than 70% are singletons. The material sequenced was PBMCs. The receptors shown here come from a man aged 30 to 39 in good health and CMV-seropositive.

DNA for the CDR3: TGTGCCAGCTCTCAAAATGGACAGGCTGGAAACACCATATATTTT. As protein: CASSQNGQAGNTIYF. The rearrangement uses TRBV18 and TRBJ1-3; the match to TRBD1 covers 7 bases. Per the germline V gene, CDR1 is KGHSH and CDR2 is LQKENI. This CDR3 is 15 amino acids long. V was pared by 6 bases and J by 2 bases, with 7 bases of the junction left unmatched.

For the CDR3, the DNA is TGTGCCAGCAGCCCGCCAATCACACGCAGCTCCTATAATTCACCCCTCCACTTT. Translated: CASSPPITRSSYNSPLHF. The V call is TRBV6-4, the J call TRBJ1-6; the D is unclear. V lost 6 bases, J lost 0 bases, and 18 bases lay in between. The germline V gene has CDR1 MRHNA and CDR2 SNTAGT. The CDR3 extends over 18 amino acids.

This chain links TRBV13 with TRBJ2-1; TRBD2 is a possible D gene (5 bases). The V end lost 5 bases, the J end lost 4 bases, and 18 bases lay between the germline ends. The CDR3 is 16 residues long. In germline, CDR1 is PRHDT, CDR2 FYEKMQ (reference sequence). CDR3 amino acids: CASSAGLGIGYNEQFF. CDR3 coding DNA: TGTGCCAGCAGCGCGGGTTTGGGGATAGGGTACAATGAGCAGTTCTTC.

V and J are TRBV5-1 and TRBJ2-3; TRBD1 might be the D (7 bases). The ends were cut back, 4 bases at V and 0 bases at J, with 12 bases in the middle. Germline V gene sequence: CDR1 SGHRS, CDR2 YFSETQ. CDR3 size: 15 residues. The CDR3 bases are TGCGCCAGCAGCGTCAGGGGGGAAAGCACAGATACGCAGTATTTT. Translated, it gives CASSVRGESTDTQYF.

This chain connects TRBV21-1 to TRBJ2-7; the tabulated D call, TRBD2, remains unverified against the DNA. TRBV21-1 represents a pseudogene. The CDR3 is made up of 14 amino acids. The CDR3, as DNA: TGTGCCAGCAGCAAAGCTGGGGGGTGCTACGAGCAGTACTTC. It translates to CASSKAGGCYEQYF.

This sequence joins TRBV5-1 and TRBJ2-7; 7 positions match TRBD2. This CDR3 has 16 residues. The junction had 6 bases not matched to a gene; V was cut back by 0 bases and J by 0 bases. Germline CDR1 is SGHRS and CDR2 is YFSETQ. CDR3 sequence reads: CASSLAGGGSSYEQYF. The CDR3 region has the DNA TGCGCCAGCAGCTTGGCCGGCGGGGGAAGCTCCTACGAGCAGTACTTC. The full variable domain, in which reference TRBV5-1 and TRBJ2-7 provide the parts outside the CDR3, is KAGVTQTPRYLIKTRGQQVTLSCSPISGHRSVSWYQQTPGQGLQFLFEYFSETQRNKGNFPGRFSGRQFSNSRSEMNVSTLELGDSALYLCASSLAGGGSSYEQYFGPGTRLTVT.

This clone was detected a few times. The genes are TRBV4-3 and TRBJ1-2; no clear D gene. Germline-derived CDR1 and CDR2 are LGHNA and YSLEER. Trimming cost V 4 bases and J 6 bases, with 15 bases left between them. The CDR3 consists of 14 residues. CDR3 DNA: TGCGCCAGCAGCCCTTCGGACGGGAAAGATGGCTACACCTTC. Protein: CASSPSDGKDGYTF.

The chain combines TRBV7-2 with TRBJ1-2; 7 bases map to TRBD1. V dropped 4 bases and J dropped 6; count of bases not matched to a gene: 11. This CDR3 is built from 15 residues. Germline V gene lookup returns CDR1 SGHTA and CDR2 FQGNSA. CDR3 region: CASSYGRRTGDGYTF. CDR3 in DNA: TGTGCCAGCAGCTATGGGAGGCGGACAGGCGATGGCTACACCTTC.

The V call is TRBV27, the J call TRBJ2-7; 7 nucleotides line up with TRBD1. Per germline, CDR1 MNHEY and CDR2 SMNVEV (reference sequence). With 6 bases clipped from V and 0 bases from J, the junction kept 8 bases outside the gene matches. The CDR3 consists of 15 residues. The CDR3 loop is CASRAGQVFSYEQYF. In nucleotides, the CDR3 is TGTGCCAGCAGGGCCGGACAGGTCTTCTCCTACGAGCAGTACTTC.

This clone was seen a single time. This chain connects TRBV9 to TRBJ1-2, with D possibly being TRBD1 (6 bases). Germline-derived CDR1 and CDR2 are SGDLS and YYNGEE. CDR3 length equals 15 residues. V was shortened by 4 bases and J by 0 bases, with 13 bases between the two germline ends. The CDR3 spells CASSPSGTPNYGYTF. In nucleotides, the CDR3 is TGTGCCAGCAGCCCCTCCGGGACACCTAACTATGGCTACACCTTC. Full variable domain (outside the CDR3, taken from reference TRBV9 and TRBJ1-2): DSGVTQTPKHLITATGQRVTLRCSPRSGDLSVYWYQQSLDQGLQFLIQYYNGEERAKGNILERFSAQQFPDLHSELNLSSLELGDSALYFCASSPSGTPNYGYTFGSGTRLTVV.

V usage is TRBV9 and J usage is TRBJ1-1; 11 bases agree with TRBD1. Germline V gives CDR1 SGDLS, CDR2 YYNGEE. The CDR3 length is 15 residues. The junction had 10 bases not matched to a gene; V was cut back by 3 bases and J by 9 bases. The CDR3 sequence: CASSGGTGGAVQAFF. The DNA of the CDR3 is TGTGCCAGCAGCGGAGGGACAGGGGGGGCGGTACAAGCTTTCTTT.

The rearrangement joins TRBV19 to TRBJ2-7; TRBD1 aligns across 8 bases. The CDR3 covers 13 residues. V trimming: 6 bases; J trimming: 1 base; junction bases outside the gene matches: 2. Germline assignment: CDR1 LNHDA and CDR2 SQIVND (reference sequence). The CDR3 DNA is TGTGCCAGTAGCTGGACAGGGTCCTACGAGCAGTACTTC. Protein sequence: CASSWTGSYEQYF.

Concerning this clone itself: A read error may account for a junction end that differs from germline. The CDR3 sequence is CASSLSQGNEQYF. In DNA, the CDR3 is TGTGCTAGCAGCTTATCACAGGGGAACGAGCAGTACTTC. The chain carries TRBV7-7 and TRBJ2-7, with 7 bases matching TRBD1. CDR3 length: 13 amino acids. Germline values: CDR1 SSHAT, CDR2 FNYEAQ (reference sequence).

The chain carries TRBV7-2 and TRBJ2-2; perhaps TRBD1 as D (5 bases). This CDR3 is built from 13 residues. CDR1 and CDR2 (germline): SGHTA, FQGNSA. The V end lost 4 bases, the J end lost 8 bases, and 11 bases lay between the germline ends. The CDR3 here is CASSSDRLGELFF. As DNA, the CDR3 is TGTGCCAGCAGCTCCGACAGATTGGGGGAGCTGTTTTTT.

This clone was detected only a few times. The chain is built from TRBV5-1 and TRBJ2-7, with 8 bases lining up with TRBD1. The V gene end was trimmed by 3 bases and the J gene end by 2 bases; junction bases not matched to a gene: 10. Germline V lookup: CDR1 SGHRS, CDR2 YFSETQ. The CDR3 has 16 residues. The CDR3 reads CASSYDTGGEAYEQYF. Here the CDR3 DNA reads TGCGCCAGCAGCTATGATACAGGGGGTGAAGCCTACGAGCAGTACTTC.

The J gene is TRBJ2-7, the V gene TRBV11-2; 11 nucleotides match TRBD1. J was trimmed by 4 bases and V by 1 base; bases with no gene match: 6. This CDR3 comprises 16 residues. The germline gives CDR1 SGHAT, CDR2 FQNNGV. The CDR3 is CASSLGGTGGGYEQYF. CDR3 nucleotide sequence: TGTGCCAGCAGCTTAGGAGGGACAGGGGGAGGATACGAGCAGTACTTC.

CDR3 nucleotides: TGTGCCAGCAGCTCCCCCCCGGGGGAGCTGTTTTTT. Its translation: CASSSPPGELFF. The gene calls are TRBV7-2 and TRBJ2-2; D not resolved. This CDR3 comprises 12 residues. V dropped 4 bases and J dropped 8 bases, with 8 bases sitting between them. Germline assignment: CDR1 SGHTA and CDR2 FQGNSA.

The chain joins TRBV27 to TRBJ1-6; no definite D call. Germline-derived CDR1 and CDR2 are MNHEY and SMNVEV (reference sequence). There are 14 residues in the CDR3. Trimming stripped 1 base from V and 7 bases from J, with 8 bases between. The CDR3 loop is CASSLYSGNSPLHF. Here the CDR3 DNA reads TGTGCCAGCAGTTTATATTCCGGGAATTCACCCCTCCACTTT.

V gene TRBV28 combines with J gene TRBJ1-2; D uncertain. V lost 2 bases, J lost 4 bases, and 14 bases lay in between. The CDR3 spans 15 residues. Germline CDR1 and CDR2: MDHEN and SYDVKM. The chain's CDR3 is CASSLSPAGGYGYTF. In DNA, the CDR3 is TGTGCCAGCAGTTTAAGCCCGGCGGGAGGCTATGGCTACACCTTC.

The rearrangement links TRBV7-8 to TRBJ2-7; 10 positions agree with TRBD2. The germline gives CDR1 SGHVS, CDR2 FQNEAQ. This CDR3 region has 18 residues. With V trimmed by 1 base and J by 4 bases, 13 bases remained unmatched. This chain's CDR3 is CASSLVTLSGRALYEQYF. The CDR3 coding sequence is TGTGCCAGCAGCTTAGTGACCCTCAGCGGGAGGGCGTTATACGAGCAGTACTTC.

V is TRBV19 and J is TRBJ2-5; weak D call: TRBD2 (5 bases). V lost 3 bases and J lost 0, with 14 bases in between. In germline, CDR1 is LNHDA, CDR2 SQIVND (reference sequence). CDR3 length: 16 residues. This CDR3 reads CASSIGPRVYQETQYF. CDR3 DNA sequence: TGTGCCAGTAGTATTGGGCCGAGGGTATACCAAGAGACCCAGTACTTC.

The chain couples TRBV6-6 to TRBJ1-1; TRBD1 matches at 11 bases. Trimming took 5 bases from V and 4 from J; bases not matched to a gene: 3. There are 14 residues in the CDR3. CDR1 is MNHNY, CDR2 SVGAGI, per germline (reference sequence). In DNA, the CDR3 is TGTGCCAGCAGTGCCGGGACAGGGGGCACTGAAGCTTTCTTT. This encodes CASSAGTGGTEAFF.

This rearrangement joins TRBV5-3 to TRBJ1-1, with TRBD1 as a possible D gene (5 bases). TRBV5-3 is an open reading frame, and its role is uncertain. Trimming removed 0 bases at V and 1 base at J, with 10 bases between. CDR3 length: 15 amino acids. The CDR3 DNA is TGTGCCAGAAGCTTGGACAGGTTCGGGAACACTGAAGCTTTCTTT. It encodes CARSLDRFGNTEAFF.

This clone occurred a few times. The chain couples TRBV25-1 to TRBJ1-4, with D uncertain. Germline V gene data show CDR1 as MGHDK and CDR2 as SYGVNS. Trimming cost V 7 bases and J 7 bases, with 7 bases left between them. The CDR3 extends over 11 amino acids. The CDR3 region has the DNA TGTGCCAGCAATCAGGCTGAAAAACTGTTTTTT. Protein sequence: CASNQAEKLFF.